The 27 T cell receptor beta chains in this list originate from one sample, sequenced in a study of cytomegalovirus exposure and HLA in healthy donors. PCR amplification relied on 60 Vbeta primers (plus 13 Jbeta primers). Libraries were prepared by immunoSEQ multiplex PCR; TCRdb keeps only in-frame clonotypes and omits some of them. The sample lists under 200,000 clones, more than 70% occurring once. What was sequenced was PBMCs. The source of these receptors is a male donor in good health and CMV-seronegative.

The table lists this clone with a count of one. The V gene is TRBV5-1, the J gene TRBJ2-7; the D gene is possibly TRBD2 (6 bases). Per the germline V gene, CDR1 is SGHRS and CDR2 is YFSETQ. CDR3 length: 19 amino acids. Deletions cut 0 bases from V and 2 bases from J, with 24 bases between. The CDR3 DNA reads as TGCGCCAGCAGCTTGGTGGTTGGGGGAGGCGGGAAACGGGCCTACGAGCAGTACTTC. Translating it yields CASSLVVGGGGKRAYEQYF.

The J gene is TRBJ1-1, the V gene TRBV19; D is unresolved. The germline V gene has CDR1 LNHDA and CDR2 SQIVND (reference sequence). V shed 4 bases and J shed 1 base, with 10 bases lying between them. The CDR3 has 14 residues. CDR3 sequence: CASSTRRENTEAFF. In DNA, the CDR3 is TGTGCCAGTAGTACCCGACGGGAGAACACTGAAGCTTTCTTT.

This clone was seen once. The CDR3, as DNA: TGTGCCAGCAGTGAATGGGGGGGGCTCGGTACTGAAGCTTTCTTT. It encodes CASSEWGGLGTEAFF. The V gene is TRBV25-1, the J gene TRBJ1-1; D is perhaps TRBD1 (6 bases). V lost 1 base and J 5 bases, leaving 14 bases between the germline ends. Germline V CDR1 and CDR2: MGHDK, SYGVNS. This CDR3 spans 15 amino acids.

In this sample, this clone turned up once. This chain links TRBV5-1 with TRBJ2-3; D may be TRBD2 (5 bases). This CDR3 is 12 amino acids long. CDR1 and CDR2 (germline): SGHRS, YFSETQ. Trimming removed 5 bases at V and 7 bases at J, with 11 bases between. This chain's CDR3 is CASRGSQHTQYF. The CDR3 coding sequence is TGCGCCAGCAGAGGGAGTCAACATACGCAGTATTTT.

The chain employs TRBV5-3 and TRBJ1-3; D is unresolved. TRBV5-3 is sorted into the ORF group, with uncertain function. The CDR3 runs 13 residues. Trimming removed 2 bases from V and 2 bases from J, with 5 bases in between. The CDR3 DNA follows: TGTGCCAGAAGCTTTTCCGCTGGAAACACCATATATTTT. This translates into CARSFSAGNTIYF.

The V gene is TRBV7-9, the J gene TRBJ2-2, with 9 bases identical to TRBD2. CDR3 length: 15 residues. Germline V gives CDR1 SEHNR, CDR2 FQNEAQ (reference sequence). V lost 8 bases, J lost 2 bases, and 6 bases stayed unmatched. In DNA form, the CDR3 reads TGTGCCAGCGGAAGGACTAGCGTCAACACCGGGGAGCTGTTTTTT. It codes for CASGRTSVNTGELFF.

The J gene is TRBJ2-1, the V gene TRBV6-8, with 9 bases identical to TRBD1. V was clipped by 6 bases and J by 6 bases; unmatched bases: 12. Germline assignment: CDR1 MNHGY and CDR2 SAAAGT. The CDR3 loop spans 16 amino acids. The CDR3 DNA is TGTGCCAGCAGCCGGTTGGGACAGGGTGGAGCCAATGAGCAGTTCTTC. Translated, it gives CASSRLGQGGANEQFF.

V usage is TRBV11-3 and J usage is TRBJ2-2; D is unclear. This CDR3 has 13 amino acids. V lost 5 bases and J 3 bases, leaving 7 bases between the germline ends. Germline values: CDR1 SGHNT, CDR2 YENEEA. CDR3 protein: CASSQQDTGELFF. CDR3 DNA sequence: TGTGCCAGCAGCCAACAAGACACCGGGGAGCTGTTTTTT.

The chain has TRBV7-9 and TRBJ2-5; D not resolved. V lost 3 bases, J lost 2 bases, and 10 bases lay in between. This CDR3 is 14 amino acids long. CDR1 SEHNR and CDR2 FQNEAQ come from the germline V gene (reference sequence). The CDR3 DNA is TGTGCCAGCAGCTTTTACGGAGCTCAAGAGACCCAGTACTTC. Protein product: CASSFYGAQETQYF.

Concerning this clone itself: The sample has other DNA sequences that encode this CDR3 too. The CDR3 bases are TGTGCCAGTAGTATCCGGGATAGCAATCAGCCCCAGCATTTT. Its protein product is CASSIRDSNQPQHF. V usage is TRBV19 and J usage is TRBJ1-5; D call uncertain. The CDR3 loop spans 14 amino acids. Germline CDR1 and CDR2: LNHDA and SQIVND (reference sequence). V lost 3 bases, J lost 0 bases, and 6 bases lay in between.

The chain combines TRBV5-3 with TRBJ2-3, with TRBD2 matching 12 bases. TRBV5-3 belongs to the ORF category, with a function that is uncertain. Losses at the gene ends were 1 base for V and 4 bases for J; bases not matched to a gene: 19. The CDR3 spans 21 residues. CDR3 bases: TGTGCCAGAAGCTTGCGGCTACGACTAGCGGGGGCCCTAGAAAGCCCAGATACGCAGTATTTT. Translation gives CARSLRLRLAGALESPDTQYF.

This chain links TRBV15 with TRBJ2-1, with 11 bases fitting TRBD1. Germline values: CDR1 LNHNV, CDR2 YYDKDF (reference sequence). The CDR3 is made up of 17 amino acids. J lost 1 base, V lost 5 bases, and 7 bases had no gene match. CDR3 nucleotide sequence: TGTGCCACCAGCCAAGGGACAGGGGGATGGTCCTACAATGAGCAGTTCTTC. It yields the protein CATSQGTGGWSYNEQFF. The full variable domain, rest sourced from reference TRBV15 and TRBJ2-1, is DAMVIQNPRYQVTQFGKPVTLSCSQTLNHNVMYWYQQKSSQAPKLLFHYYDKDFNNEADTPDNFQSRRPNTSFCFLDIRSPGLGDTAMYLCATSQGTGGWSYNEQFFGPGTRLTVL.

The gene calls are TRBV19 and TRBJ2-7; 9 bases fit TRBD1. V trimming: 5 bases; J trimming: 7 bases; junction bases outside the gene matches: 12. This CDR3 contains 15 residues. Germline V gene data show CDR1 as LNHDA and CDR2 as SQIVND (reference sequence). CDR3 amino acids: CASSGSGTGTLEQYF. Written as DNA, the CDR3 is TGTGCCAGTAGTGGGTCCGGGACAGGGACTTTGGAGCAGTACTTC.

The V gene is TRBV4-1, the J gene TRBJ2-7; possible D gene TRBD1, 6 bases. The CDR3 has 14 residues. In germline, CDR1 is MGHRA, CDR2 YSYEKL. Trimming took off 2 bases at V and 2 bases at J, with 10 bases between the two ends. The CDR3 DNA follows: TGCGCCAGCAGCCAATTCAGGGGAGCCTACGAGCAGTACTTC. It yields the protein CASSQFRGAYEQYF.

The chain links TRBV9 to TRBJ2-5; D might be TRBD2 (6 bases). Germline loops: CDR1 SGDLS, CDR2 YYNGEE. V was shortened by 0 bases and J by 3 bases, with 21 bases between the two germline ends. CDR3 length equals 18 residues. This chain's CDR3 is CASSVGSPSSVWEETQYF. The DNA of the CDR3 is TGTGCCAGCAGCGTAGGCTCCCCCTCTAGCGTTTGGGAAGAGACCCAGTACTTC.

This chain connects TRBV7-9 to TRBJ2-3; D may be TRBD2 (5 bases). The CDR3 spans 15 residues. Trimming cost V 3 bases and J 2 bases, with 12 bases left between them. Germline V CDR1 and CDR2: SEHNR, FQNEAQ (reference sequence). The CDR3 DNA reads as TGTGCCAGCAGCTTTAACGGGATACCCACAGATACGCAGTATTTT. It is translated as CASSFNGIPTDTQYF.

This chain uses TRBV5-4 with TRBJ1-1, with D perhaps matching TRBD1 (6 bases). This CDR3 is 15 amino acids long. Trimming removed 5 bases at V and 5 bases at J, with 19 bases between. Germline V gene data show CDR1 as SGHNT and CDR2 as YYREEE (reference sequence). The CDR3 loop reads CASSYAGTGWTEAFF. As DNA, the CDR3 is TGTGCCAGCAGTTACGCCGGCACAGGGTGGACTGAAGCTTTCTTT.

The rearrangement links TRBV7-2 to TRBJ2-3; maybe TRBD2 (6 bases). This CDR3 is 14 amino acids long. V gave up 3 bases and J gave up 3 bases, with 10 bases separating them. The germline V gene encodes CDR1 SGHTA and CDR2 FQGNSA. CDR3 in DNA: TGTGCCAGCAGCTTCCGGGACTTGACAGATACGCAGTATTTT. Encoded protein: CASSFRDLTDTQYF.

The gene calls are TRBV10-3 and TRBJ2-1; D might be TRBD2 (7 bases). Trimming pared 7 bases from V and 7 bases from J, leaving 14 bases between. Germline V lookup: CDR1 ENHRY, CDR2 SYGVKD. This CDR3 is 13 amino acids long. The CDR3 DNA reads TGTGCCATCACCAAGGGGGGGGCGAATGAGCAGTTCTTC. Protein: CAITKGGANEQFF.

This rearrangement joins TRBV4-2 to TRBJ2-5; 12 nucleotides align to TRBD2. The CDR3 runs to 14 residues. CDR1 is LGHNA and CDR2 is YNFKEQ in the germline V gene. The J segment lost 9 bases and the V segment lost 0 bases, leaving 2 bases of the junction unmatched. DNA for the CDR3: TGTGCCAGCAGCCAAGAGCCTAGCGGGGGGGCCCAGTACTTC. Its translation: CASSQEPSGGAQYF.

The rearrangement uses TRBV30 and TRBJ1-2; D gene uncertain. Germline CDR1 reads GTSNPN; CDR2 reads SVGIG (reference sequence). V shed 0 bases and J shed 5 bases, with 7 bases lying between them. CDR3 size: 12 residues. The CDR3 region has the DNA TGTGCCTGGAGTGTATACTCATATGGCTACACCTTC. Protein: CAWSVYSYGYTF.

The rearrangement joins TRBV4-3 to TRBJ2-7, with a tentative D call TRBD2 (5 bases). With 3 bases removed from V and 5 bases from J, the gap between germline ends came to 11 bases. The germline V gene encodes CDR1 LGHNA and CDR2 YSLEER. The CDR3 is 13 amino acids. CDR3 sequence: CASSHSGLDEQYF. DNA of the CDR3: TGCGCCAGCAGCCATTCCGGACTCGACGAGCAGTACTTC.

The chain recombines TRBV11-1 with TRBJ2-5, with a tentative D call TRBD1 (5 bases). In germline, CDR1 is SGHAT, CDR2 FQDESV (reference sequence). This CDR3 comprises 15 residues. Trimming stripped 7 bases from V and 5 bases from J, with 20 bases between. This CDR3 is CASNRGMGVMETQYF. The CDR3, as DNA: TGTGCCAGCAATAGGGGTATGGGCGTGATGGAGACCCAGTACTTC.

The rearrangement uses TRBV7-2 and TRBJ2-7; a weak D match, TRBD2 (6 bases). Germline-derived CDR1 and CDR2 are SGHTA and FQGNSA. Deletions cut 1 base from V and 6 bases from J, with 10 bases between. The length of the CDR3 is 13 residues. The CDR3 loop reads CASSLVGGSEQYF. DNA for the CDR3: TGTGCCAGCAGCTTAGTGGGGGGAAGCGAGCAGTACTTC.

V usage is TRBV6-6 and J usage is TRBJ2-3; 10 nucleotides match TRBD2. CDR3 length: 16 residues. Unmatched junction bases numbered 5, after V lost 5 bases and J lost 0 bases. Germline V gives CDR1 MNHNY, CDR2 SVGAGI (reference sequence). The CDR3 reads CASSRTSGPSTDTQYF. The CDR3 nucleotides read TGTGCCAGCAGTCGGACTAGCGGACCTAGCACAGATACGCAGTATTTT.

V gene TRBV6-4 combines with J gene TRBJ2-3, with D possibly TRBD1 on 5 matching bases. V lost 8 bases and J lost 5, with 17 bases in between. In germline, CDR1 is MRHNA, CDR2 SNTAGT. This CDR3 has 14 residues. The CDR3 nucleotides read TGTGCCAGCCTTGGGTACCCCAGGGAAGATACGCAGTATTTT. The encoded protein is CASLGYPREDTQYF.

This sequence joins TRBV27 and TRBJ2-1; possible D gene TRBD2, 5 bases. The CDR3 runs to 15 residues. The germline CDR1 and CDR2 sequences are MNHEY and SMNVEV (reference sequence). The V and J ends lost 7 bases and 4 bases respectively, with 17 bases between them. The CDR3, as DNA: TGTGCCAGCACTATAGGGAGCGGAGGTTACAATGAGCAGTTCTTC. It specifies CASTIGSGGYNEQFF.